This is a list of T cell receptor beta chains from one sample in a study of blood T cells in healthy people across ages. TCRdb recomputed calls from the 5' RACE reads with MiXCR, one row per CDR3 protein. The profile shows some 1.5 million distinct CDR3 sequences, approximately 43% of them singletons. Sequenced input: blood. These receptors all stem from a woman under 30 in good health. Each CDR3 is given with its conserved first and last residue. D genes are given only for firm matches. Clone size, where shown, is once, few, many, or a class for clones that have expanded.

TRBD2,TRBJ2-3,few,TRBV6-2/TRBV6-3,CASSLRTSGEDTQYF,TGTGCCAGCAGTTTGCGGACTAGCGGGGAAGATACGCAGTATTTT
-,TRBJ2-1,-,TRBV20-1,CSARAGSYDESYNEQFF,TGCAGTGCTAGAGCAGGGTCCTACGATGAGTCCTACAATGAGCAGTTCTTC
TRBD2,TRBJ2-3,-,TRBV29-1,CSAPFPGGTDTQYF,TGCAGCGCCCCGTTCCCGGGAGGAACAGATACGCAGTATTTT
-,TRBJ2-5,few,TRBV29-1,CSGRAVLQETQYF,TGCAGCGGCCGGGCGGTACTTCAAGAGACCCAGTACTTC
-,TRBJ1-2,-,TRBV27,CASRTVRAYGYTF,TGTGCCAGCAGGACAGTTAGAGCCTATGGCTACACCTTC
-,TRBJ2-2,-,TRBV12-3/TRBV12-4,CASGRIGELFF,TGTGCCAGCGGGCGAATCGGGGAGCTGTTTTTT
TRBD1,TRBJ1-6,-,TRBV20-1,CSARAGQGLSPLHF,TGCAGTGCTAGAGCTGGACAGGGGCTTTCACCCCTCCACTTT
-,TRBJ1-1,few,TRBV29-1,CSVEAPEAFF,TGCAGCGTTGAAGCCCCTGAAGCTTTCTTT
TRBD2,TRBJ2-1,-,TRBV14,CASSQFSTSGLYNEQFF,TGTGCCAGCAGCCAATTCTCGACTAGCGGTCTCTACAATGAGCAGTTCTTC
-,TRBJ2-1,few,TRBV29-1,CSIPLATYNEQFF,TGCAGCATACCGCTAGCGACCTACAATGAGCAGTTCTTC
-,TRBJ2-5,-,TRBV29-1,CSVDGQGETQYF,TGCAGCGTTGACGGCCAGGGGGAGACCCAGTACTTC
-,TRBJ2-5,-,TRBV20-1,CSAPGPSIKTQYF,TGCAGTGCTCCGGGCCCTTCGATAAAGACCCAGTACTTC
TRBD2,TRBJ2-5,few,TRBV10-3,CAISEQEGLAEETQYF,TGTGCCATCAGTGAGCAAGAAGGACTAGCGGAAGAGACCCAGTACTTC
TRBD1,TRBJ2-3,-,TRBV5-1,CASWPGQGTDTQYF,TGCGCCAGCTGGCCGGGACAGGGCACAGATACGCAGTATTTT
TRBD2,TRBJ2-5,-,TRBV7-8,CASSLARGLAWYF,TGTGCCAGCAGCTTAGCGCGGGGACTAGCGTGGTACTTC
-,TRBJ2-2,-,TRBV4-1,CASSQVDMGFFTGELFF,TGCGCCAGCAGCCAAGTGGACATGGGATTTTTCACCGGGGAGCTGTTTTTT
TRBD1,TRBJ2-1,-,TRBV6-5,CAGTRTGVGNEQFF,TGTGCCGGCACTCGGACAGGGGTCGGCAATGAGCAGTTCTTC
TRBD2,TRBJ2-1,-,TRBV20-1,CSLRASGTNEQFF,TGCAGCCTTCGGGCTAGCGGGACAAATGAGCAGTTCTTC
-,TRBJ2-7,few,TRBV12-3/TRBV12-4,CASSDTTYEQYF,TGTGCCAGCAGTGATACTACCTACGAGCAGTACTTC